This TCR beta chain derives from a study of graft-versus-host responses after intestinal transplantation. Turning to the study itself: Grafts that recipients had were multivisceral, liver-intestinal, or isolated intestinal transplants. The study gave all recipients anti-thymocyte globulin induction, then tacrolimus and steroids for three to four years.

Assay used: immunoSEQ multiplex PCR; TCRdb lists only in-frame clones, some missing. The sample lists nearly 45,000 clones, 90% to 95% occurring once. The study, taken as a whole, reports: Investigators detected GvH clones in recipient marrow, with some emerging earlier in ileum or blood.

The CDR3 contains 18 residues. Per germline, CDR1 MDHEN and CDR2 SYDVKM. V was clipped by 7 bases and J by 2 bases; unmatched bases: 19. Concerning this clone itself: The antigen is not known.

This receptor was taken from a human patient who received an intestinal transplant, so some T cells may come from the graft donor. Here the sequenced sample was PBMCs, taken 524 days after transplant. The chain combines TRBV28 with TRBJ2-7; TRBD2 agrees at 8 bases. CDR3 loop: CASIKEGLAGTGTYEQYF. The CDR3 bases are TGTGCCAGCATCAAGGAGGGATTAGCGGGAACGGGGACCTACGAGCAGTACTTC.